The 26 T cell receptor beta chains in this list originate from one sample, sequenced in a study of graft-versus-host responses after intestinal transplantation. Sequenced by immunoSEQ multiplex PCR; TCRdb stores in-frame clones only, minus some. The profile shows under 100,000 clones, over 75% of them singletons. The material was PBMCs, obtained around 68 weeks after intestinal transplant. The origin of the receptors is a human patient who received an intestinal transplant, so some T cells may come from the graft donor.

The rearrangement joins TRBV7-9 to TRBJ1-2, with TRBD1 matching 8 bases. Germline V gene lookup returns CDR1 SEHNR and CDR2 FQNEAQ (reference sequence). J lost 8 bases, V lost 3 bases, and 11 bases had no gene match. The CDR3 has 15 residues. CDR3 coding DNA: TGTGCCAGCAGCTTGGCTGATCAGGGGGCTAGGGGCTACACCTTC. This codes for CASSLADQGARGYTF.

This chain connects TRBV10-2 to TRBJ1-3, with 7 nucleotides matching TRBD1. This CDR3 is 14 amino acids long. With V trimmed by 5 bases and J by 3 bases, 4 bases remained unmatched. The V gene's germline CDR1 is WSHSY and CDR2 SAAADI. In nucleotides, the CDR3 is TGCGCCAGCAGTCGACAGGGTGGTGGAAACACCATATATTTT. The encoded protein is CASSRQGGGNTIYF.

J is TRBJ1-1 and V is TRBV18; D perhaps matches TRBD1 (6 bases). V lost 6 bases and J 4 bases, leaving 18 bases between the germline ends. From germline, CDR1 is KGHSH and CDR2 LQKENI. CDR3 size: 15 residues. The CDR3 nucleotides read TGTGCCAGCTCGCGGGCACAGGGAGGGGGCACTGAAGCTTTCTTT. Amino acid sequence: CASSRAQGGGTEAFF.

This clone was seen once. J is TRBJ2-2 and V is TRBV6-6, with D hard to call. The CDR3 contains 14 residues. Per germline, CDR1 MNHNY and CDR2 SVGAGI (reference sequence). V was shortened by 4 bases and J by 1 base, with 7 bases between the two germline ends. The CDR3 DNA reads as TGTGCCAGCAGTTTAATAGGGAACACCGGGGAGCTGTTTTTT. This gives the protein CASSLIGNTGELFF.

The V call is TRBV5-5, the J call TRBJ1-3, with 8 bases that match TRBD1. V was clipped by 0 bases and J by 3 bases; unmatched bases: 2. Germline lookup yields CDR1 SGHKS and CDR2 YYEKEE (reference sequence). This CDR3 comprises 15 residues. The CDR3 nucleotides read TGTGCCAGCAGCTTGGAAGGGACAGGTGGAAACACCATATATTTT. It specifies CASSLEGTGGNTIYF.

The CDR3 nucleotides are TGTGCCAGCAGAGGTAGCGGGGGGGCCGTGGAGACCCAGTACTTC. Translated, it gives CASRGSGGAVETQYF. V usage is TRBV6-6 and J usage is TRBJ2-5; TRBD2 agrees at 11 bases. The CDR3 sequence is 15 residues long. Germline V CDR1 and CDR2: MNHNY, SVGAGI (reference sequence). Germline trimming cut 6 bases from V and 5 bases from J; bases unmatched to any gene: 8.

DNA of the CDR3: TGCGCCAGCAGCTTTGGGGCCCAGACAGGGCGGGGTGATTCACCCCTCCACTTT. Protein product: CASSFGAQTGRGDSPLHF. This chain joins TRBV5-1 and TRBJ1-6; TRBD1 matches at 7 bases. J lost 8 bases, V lost 2 bases, and 16 bases had no gene match. This CDR3 region has 18 residues. Germline V gene lookup returns CDR1 SGHRS and CDR2 YFSETQ.

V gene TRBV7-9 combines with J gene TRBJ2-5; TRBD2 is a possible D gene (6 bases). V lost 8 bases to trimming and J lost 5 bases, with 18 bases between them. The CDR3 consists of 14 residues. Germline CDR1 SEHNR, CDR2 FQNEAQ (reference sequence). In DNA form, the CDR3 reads TGTGCCAGCGGCAGTACGGGGGTTCGGGAGACCCAGTACTTC. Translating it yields CASGSTGVRETQYF.

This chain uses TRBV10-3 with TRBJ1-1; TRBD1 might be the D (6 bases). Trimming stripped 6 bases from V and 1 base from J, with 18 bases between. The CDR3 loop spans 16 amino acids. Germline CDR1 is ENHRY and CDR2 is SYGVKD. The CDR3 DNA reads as TGTGCCATCAGGACACGGGACACCTTAAAGAACACTGAAGCTTTCTTT. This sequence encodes CAIRTRDTLKNTEAFF.

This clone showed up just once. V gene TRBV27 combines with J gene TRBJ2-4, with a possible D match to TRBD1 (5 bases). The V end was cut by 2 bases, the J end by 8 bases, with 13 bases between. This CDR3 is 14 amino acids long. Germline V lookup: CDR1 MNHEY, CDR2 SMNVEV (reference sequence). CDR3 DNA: TGTGCCAGCAGTTTAAGGGCGGCCAGGGACATTCAGTACTTC. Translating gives CASSLRAARDIQYF.

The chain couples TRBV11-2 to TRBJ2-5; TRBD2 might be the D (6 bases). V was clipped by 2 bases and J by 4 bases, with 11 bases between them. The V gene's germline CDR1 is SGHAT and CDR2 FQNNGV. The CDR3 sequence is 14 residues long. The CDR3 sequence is CASSLSGVGETQYF. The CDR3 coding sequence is TGTGCCAGCAGCTTATCGGGGGTTGGAGAGACCCAGTACTTC.

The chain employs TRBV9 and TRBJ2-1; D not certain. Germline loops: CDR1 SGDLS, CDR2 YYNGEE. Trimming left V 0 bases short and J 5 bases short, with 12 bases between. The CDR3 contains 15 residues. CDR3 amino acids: CASSVGPLINNEQFF. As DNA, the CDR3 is TGTGCCAGCAGCGTAGGCCCGCTTATCAACAATGAGCAGTTCTTC.

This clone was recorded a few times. The CDR3 sequence: CASSPRTGDETQYF. CDR3 DNA: TGTGCCAGCAGCCCCCGGACAGGGGACGAGACCCAGTACTTC. The rearrangement links TRBV7-9 to TRBJ2-5; 9 nucleotides line up with TRBD1. The germline V gene has CDR1 SEHNR and CDR2 FQNEAQ (reference sequence). This CDR3 contains 14 residues. With 5 bases clipped from V and 5 bases from J, the junction kept 6 bases outside the gene matches.

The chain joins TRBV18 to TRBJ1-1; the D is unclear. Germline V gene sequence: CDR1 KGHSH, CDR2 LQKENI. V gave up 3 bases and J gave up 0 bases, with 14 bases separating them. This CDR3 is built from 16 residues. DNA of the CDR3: TGTGCCAGCTCACCGAAACAGCTAGTGGTGAACACTGAAGCTTTCTTT. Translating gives CASSPKQLVVNTEAFF.

The CDR3 DNA reads as TGTGCCAGCTCAAGGATAGGTCCCGGGACGGACGGAAACACCATATATTTT. Its protein product is CASSRIGPGTDGNTIYF. The J gene is TRBJ1-3, the V gene TRBV18, with D perhaps TRBD1 (5 bases). V was cut by 5 bases and J by 4 bases, with 21 bases left in between. Germline V CDR1 and CDR2: KGHSH, LQKENI. There are 17 residues in the CDR3.

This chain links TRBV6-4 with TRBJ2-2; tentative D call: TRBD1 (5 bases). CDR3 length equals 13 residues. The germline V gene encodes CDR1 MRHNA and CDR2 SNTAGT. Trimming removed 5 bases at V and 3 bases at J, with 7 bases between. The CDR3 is CASSPQDTGELFF. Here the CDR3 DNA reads TGTGCCAGCAGTCCACAGGACACCGGGGAGCTGTTTTTT.

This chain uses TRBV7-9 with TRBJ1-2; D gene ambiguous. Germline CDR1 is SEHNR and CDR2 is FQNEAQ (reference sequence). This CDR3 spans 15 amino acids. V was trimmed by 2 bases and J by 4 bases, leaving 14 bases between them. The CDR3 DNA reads TGTGCCAGCAGCTTAAAAGAAGAGTGGCCCTATGGCTACACCTTC. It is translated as CASSLKEEWPYGYTF.

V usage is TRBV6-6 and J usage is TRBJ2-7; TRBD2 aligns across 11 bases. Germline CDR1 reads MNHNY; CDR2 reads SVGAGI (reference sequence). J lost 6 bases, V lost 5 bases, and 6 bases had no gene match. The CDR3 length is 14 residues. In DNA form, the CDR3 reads TGTGCCAGCAGTGACGGACTAGCGGGCTGCGAGCAGTACTTC. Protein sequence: CASSDGLAGCEQYF.

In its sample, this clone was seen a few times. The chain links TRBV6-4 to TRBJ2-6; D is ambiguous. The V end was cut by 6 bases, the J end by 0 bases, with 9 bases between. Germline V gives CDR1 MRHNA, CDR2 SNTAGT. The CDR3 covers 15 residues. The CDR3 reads CASSPTASGANVLTF. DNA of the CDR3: TGTGCCAGCAGCCCTACCGCCTCTGGGGCCAACGTCCTGACTTTC.

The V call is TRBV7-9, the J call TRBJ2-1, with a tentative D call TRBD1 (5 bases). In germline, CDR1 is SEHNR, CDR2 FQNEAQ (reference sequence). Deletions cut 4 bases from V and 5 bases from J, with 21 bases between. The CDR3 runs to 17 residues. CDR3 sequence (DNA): TGTGCCAGCAGCTCGCCAGTTAGGGGCCGAGACCACAATGAGCAGTTCTTC. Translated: CASSSPVRGRDHNEQFF. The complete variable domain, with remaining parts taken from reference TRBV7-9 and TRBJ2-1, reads DTGVSQNPRHKITKRGQNVTFRCDPISEHNRLYWYRQTLGQGPEFLTYFQNEAQLEKSRLLSDRFSAERPKGSFSTLEIQRTEQGDSAMYLCASSSPVRGRDHNEQFFGPGTRLTVL.

The chain's CDR3 is CASSSPGGETQYF. CDR3 sequence (DNA): TGTGCCAGCAGCTCCCCGGGGGGGGAGACCCAGTACTTC. The V and J genes are TRBV7-9 and TRBJ2-5, with TRBD2 matching over 8 bases. The CDR3 is 13 amino acids. Trimming cost V 4 bases and J 5 bases; bases outside gene matches: 3. The germline V gene has CDR1 SEHNR and CDR2 FQNEAQ (reference sequence).

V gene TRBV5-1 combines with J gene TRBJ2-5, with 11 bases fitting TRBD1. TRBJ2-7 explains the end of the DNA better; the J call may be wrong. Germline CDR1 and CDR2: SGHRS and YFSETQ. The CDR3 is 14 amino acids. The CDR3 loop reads CASSLRDRGDEQYF. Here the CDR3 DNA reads TGCGCCAGCAGCCTCCGGGACAGGGGGGACGAGCAGTACTTC.

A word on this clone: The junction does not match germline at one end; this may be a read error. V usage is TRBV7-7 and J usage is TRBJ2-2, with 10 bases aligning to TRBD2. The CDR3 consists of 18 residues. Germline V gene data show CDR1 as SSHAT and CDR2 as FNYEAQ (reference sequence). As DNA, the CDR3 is TGTGCTAGCAGCCCACTGGCTAGCGGGGGTCCGAACACCGGGGAGCTGTTTTTT. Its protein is CASSPLASGGPNTGELFF.

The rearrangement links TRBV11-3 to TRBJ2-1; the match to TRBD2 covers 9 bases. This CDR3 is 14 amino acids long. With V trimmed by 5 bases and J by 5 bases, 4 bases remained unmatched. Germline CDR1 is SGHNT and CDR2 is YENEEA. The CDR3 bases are TGTGCCAGCAGCGGTCGACTAGCGGACAATGAGCAGTTCTTC. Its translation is CASSGRLADNEQFF.

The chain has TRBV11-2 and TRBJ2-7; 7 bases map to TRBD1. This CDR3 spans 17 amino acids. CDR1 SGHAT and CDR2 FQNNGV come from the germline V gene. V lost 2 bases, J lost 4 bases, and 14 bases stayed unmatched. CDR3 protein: CASSLFVAGTAAYEQYF. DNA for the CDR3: TGTGCCAGCAGCTTATTTGTGGCCGGGACAGCAGCGTACGAGCAGTACTTC.

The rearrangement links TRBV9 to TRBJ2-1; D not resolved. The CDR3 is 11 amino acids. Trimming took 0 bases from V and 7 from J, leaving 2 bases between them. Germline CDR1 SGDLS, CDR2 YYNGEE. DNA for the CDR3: TGTGCCAGCAGCGTAGAGAATGAGCAGTTCTTC. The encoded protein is CASSVENEQFF.